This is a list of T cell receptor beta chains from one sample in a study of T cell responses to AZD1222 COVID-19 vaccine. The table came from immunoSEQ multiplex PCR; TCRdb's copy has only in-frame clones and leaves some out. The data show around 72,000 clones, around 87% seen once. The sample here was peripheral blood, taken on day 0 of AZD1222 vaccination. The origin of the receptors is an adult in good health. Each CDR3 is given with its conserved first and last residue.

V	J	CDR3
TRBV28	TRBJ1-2	CASRAGTDYGYTF
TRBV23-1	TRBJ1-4	CASSLERGEKLFF
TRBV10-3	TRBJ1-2	CAITPPGGRGYTF
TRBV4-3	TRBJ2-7	CASSQDLSRGTYEQYF
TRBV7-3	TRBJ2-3	CASSLFGQRVDTQYF
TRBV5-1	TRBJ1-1	CASGQGVDTEAFF
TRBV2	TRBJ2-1	CASTISGVGVNEQFF
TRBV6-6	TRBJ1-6	CASRPREVEPLHF
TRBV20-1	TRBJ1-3	CSARGQGYHFSGNTIYF
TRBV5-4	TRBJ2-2	CASSSAGGQAGELFF
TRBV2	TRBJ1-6	CASSPLGTGEDF
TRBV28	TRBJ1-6	CASSFVSPGDNSPLHF
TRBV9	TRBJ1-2	CASSMNRAPSNYGYTF
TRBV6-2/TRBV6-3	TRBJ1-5	CASSQRLSNQPQHF
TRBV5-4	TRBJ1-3	CASSRAYSGNTIYF
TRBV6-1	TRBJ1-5	CASSPPGTSNQPQHF
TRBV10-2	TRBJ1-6	CASSELGEANSPLHF
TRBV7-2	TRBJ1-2	CASSLVATDDGYTF
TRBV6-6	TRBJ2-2	CASSYGTKAGELFF
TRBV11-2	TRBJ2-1	CASSFRTEQFF
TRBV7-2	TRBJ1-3	CASSSDRGVGNTIYF
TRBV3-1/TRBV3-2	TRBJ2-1	CASSQTDNEQFF
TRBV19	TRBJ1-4	CASSMEGPSIPNEKLFF
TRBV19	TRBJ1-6	CASTTSSLSPLHF
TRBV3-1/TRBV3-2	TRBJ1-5	CASSQDRGMEPQHF
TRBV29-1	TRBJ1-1	CSVEPGQFEAFF
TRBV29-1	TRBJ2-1	CSVPPGLGDEQFF
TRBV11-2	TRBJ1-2	CASSLGLRYGYTF
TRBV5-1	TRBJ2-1	CASCLAGGFEQFF
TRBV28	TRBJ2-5	CASSTREMLQETQYF
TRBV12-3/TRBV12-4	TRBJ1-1	CASSLADRPEAFF
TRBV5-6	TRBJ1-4	CASSYNTGMENEKLFF
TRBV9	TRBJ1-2	CASSVGGPTNYGYTF
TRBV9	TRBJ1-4	CASSPNTGGVEKLFF
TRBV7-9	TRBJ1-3	CASSFLLGDTIYF
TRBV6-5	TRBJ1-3	CASSYRSGFGNTIYF
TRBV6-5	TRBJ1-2	CASSYPGTFNYGYTF
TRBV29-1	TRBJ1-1	CSVDSADRGSEAFF
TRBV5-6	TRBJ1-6	CASSRGVDSYNSPLHF
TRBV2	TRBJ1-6	CASKETEKYNSPLHF
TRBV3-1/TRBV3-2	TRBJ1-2	CASTSGQGASRGYTF
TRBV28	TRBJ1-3	CASSPLFSSGNTIYF
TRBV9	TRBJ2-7	CASSVGDRTYEQYF
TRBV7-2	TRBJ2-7	CASSLAGQGNYEQYF